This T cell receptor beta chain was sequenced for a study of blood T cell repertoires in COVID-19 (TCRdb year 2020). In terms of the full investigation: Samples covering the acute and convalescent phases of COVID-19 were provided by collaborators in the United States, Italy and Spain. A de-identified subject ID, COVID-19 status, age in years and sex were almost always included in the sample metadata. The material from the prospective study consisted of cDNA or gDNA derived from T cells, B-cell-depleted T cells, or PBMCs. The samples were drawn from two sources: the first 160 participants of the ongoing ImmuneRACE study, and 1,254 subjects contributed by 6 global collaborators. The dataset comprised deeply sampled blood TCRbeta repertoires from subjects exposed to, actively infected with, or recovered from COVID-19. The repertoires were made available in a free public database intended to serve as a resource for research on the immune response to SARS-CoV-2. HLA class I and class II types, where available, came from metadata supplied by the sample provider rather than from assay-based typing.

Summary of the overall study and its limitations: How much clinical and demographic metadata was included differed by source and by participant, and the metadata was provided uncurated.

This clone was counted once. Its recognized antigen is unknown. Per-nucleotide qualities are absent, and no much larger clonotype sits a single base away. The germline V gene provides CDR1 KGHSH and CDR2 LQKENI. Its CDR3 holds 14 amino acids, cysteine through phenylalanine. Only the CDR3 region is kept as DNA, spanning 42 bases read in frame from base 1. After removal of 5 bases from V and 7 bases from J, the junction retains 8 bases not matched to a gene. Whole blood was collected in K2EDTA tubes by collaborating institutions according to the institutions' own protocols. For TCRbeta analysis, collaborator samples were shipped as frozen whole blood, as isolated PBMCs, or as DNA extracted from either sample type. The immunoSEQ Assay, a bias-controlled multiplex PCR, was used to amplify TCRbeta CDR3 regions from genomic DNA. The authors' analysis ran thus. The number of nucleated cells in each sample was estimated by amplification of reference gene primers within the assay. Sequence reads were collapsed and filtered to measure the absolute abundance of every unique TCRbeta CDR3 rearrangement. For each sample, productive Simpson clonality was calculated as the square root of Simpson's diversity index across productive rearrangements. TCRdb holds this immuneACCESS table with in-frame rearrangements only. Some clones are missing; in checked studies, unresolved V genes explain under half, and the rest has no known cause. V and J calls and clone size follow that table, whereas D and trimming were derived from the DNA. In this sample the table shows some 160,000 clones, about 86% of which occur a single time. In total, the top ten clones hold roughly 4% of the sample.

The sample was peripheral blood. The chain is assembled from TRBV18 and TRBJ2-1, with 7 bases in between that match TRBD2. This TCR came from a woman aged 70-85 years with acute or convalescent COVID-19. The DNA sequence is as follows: TGTGCCAGCTCAATCGCGGGAGATAGGAATGAGCAGTTCTTC. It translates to CASSIAGDRNEQFF.